Shown below are 13 T cell receptor beta chains from a single sample sequenced in a study of multiple sclerosis patients with progressive multifocal leukoencephalopathy. Specified time point: time of PML onset. Some clones are missing from TCRdb's copy, which holds only in-frame ones; the method was immunoSEQ multiplex PCR. The table has roughly 34,000 clones, roughly 87% seen once. Source: PBMCs, taken from a patient treated with natalizumab. The receptors derive from a human donor with progressive multifocal leukoencephalopathy.

V and J are TRBV10-3 and TRBJ2-3; D is tentatively TRBD1 or TRBD2 (5 bases each). Per the germline V gene, CDR1 is ENHRY and CDR2 is SYGVKD. The germline V and J ends were trimmed by 10 bases and 1 base, with 15 bases remaining between them. CDR3 size: 14 residues. CDR3 in amino acids: CASRDGMGTDTQYF. The CDR3 nucleotides read TGTGCCAGCAGGGACGGGATGGGCACAGATACGCAGTATTTT.

The genes are TRBV7-9 and TRBJ1-5; D may be TRBD1 (5 bases). Germline values: CDR1 SEHNR, CDR2 FQNEAQ (reference sequence). Trimming removed 5 bases at V and 5 bases at J, with 10 bases between. The CDR3 covers 13 residues. The CDR3 reads CASSIGGDQPQHF. Here the CDR3 DNA reads TGTGCCAGCAGCATCGGAGGGGATCAGCCCCAGCATTTT.

The chain joins TRBV7-6 to TRBJ2-1, with TRBD2 matching over 7 bases. Germline trimming cut 2 bases from V and 5 bases from J; bases unmatched to any gene: 3. The CDR3 contains 14 residues. Germline CDR1 reads SGHVS; CDR2 reads FNYEAQ. The CDR3 DNA reads as TGTGCCAGCAGCTTAATGACTAGCCACAATGAGCAGTTCTTC. Encoded protein: CASSLMTSHNEQFF.

The chain recombines TRBV7-2 with TRBJ2-5; D may be TRBD2 (6 bases). The J call is doubtful: the DNA matches TRBJ2-7 better. CDR3 length equals 12 residues. Germline V lookup: CDR1 SGHTA, CDR2 FQGNSA. CDR3 protein: CASSSGDDEQYF. The CDR3 DNA sequence: TGTGCCAGCAGCTCGGGGGACGACGAGCAGTACTTC.

This sequence joins TRBV5-1 and TRBJ2-1; D is uncertain. The V end lost 4 bases, the J end lost 0 bases, and 2 bases lay between the germline ends. This CDR3 comprises 12 residues. Germline CDR1 reads SGHRS; CDR2 reads YFSETQ. The CDR3 loop reads CASSPSYNEQFF. DNA for the CDR3: TGCGCCAGCAGCCCCTCCTACAATGAGCAGTTCTTC.

This clone was observed a handful of times. The gene calls are TRBV27 and TRBJ1-1, with 9 bases fitting TRBD1. The CDR3 has 17 residues. CDR1 is MNHEY, CDR2 SMNVEV, per germline (reference sequence). With V trimmed by 3 bases and J by 1 base, 9 bases remained unmatched. CDR3 DNA: TGTGCCAGCAGTTTTGGGCACAGGGGGCGAGCGAACACTGAAGCTTTCTTT. It encodes CASSFGHRGRANTEAFF.

The chain carries TRBV2 and TRBJ2-5; D is uncertain. Germline assignment: CDR1 SNHLY and CDR2 FYNNEI. The V and J ends lost 5 bases and 4 bases respectively, with 8 bases between them. CDR3 length: 12 amino acids. CDR3 in DNA: TGTGCCAGCAGTTACAAACCAGAGACCCAGTACTTC. The encoded protein is CASSYKPETQYF.

The V and J genes are TRBV11-2 and TRBJ2-7, with TRBD1 as a possible D gene (6 bases). Trimming left V 1 base short and J 3 bases short, with 7 bases between. The V gene's germline CDR1 is SGHAT and CDR2 FQNNGV. This CDR3 spans 13 amino acids. The CDR3 bases are TGTGCCAGCAGCTTAGGGACAGTCTACGAGCAGTACTTC. Its translation: CASSLGTVYEQYF.

The chain combines TRBV2 with TRBJ2-7, with 9 bases fitting TRBD1. The CDR3 runs 14 residues. J was trimmed by 4 bases and V by 6 bases; bases with no gene match: 7. Per germline, CDR1 SNHLY and CDR2 FYNNEI. DNA of the CDR3: TGTGCCAGCAGATACGCGGGACAGGGATACGAGCAGTACTTC. This sequence encodes CASRYAGQGYEQYF.

This chain links TRBV2 with TRBJ1-2, with D possibly being TRBD1 (5 bases). V was clipped by 3 bases and J by 7 bases, with 15 bases between them. Germline CDR1 and CDR2: SNHLY and FYNNEI. The CDR3 totals 14 residues. The CDR3 reads CASSDRGAGGGYTF. The CDR3 bases are TGTGCCAGCAGTGACCGTGGGGCTGGGGGTGGCTACACCTTC.

CDR3 nucleotide sequence: TGTGCCAGCAGTTCGGAGGTCCTTCCTAGCAATCAGCCCCAGCATTTT. Translation: CASSSEVLPSNQPQHF. The chain recombines TRBV27 with TRBJ1-5; D uncertain. The ends were cut back, 4 bases at V and 0 bases at J, with 13 bases in the middle. Germline V gene data show CDR1 as MNHEY and CDR2 as SMNVEV (reference sequence). There are 16 residues in the CDR3.

This chain joins TRBV6-6 and TRBJ2-1; a possible D gene is TRBD2 (6 bases). This CDR3 has 15 amino acids. With 2 bases removed from V and 8 bases from J, the gap between germline ends came to 16 bases. Per the germline V gene, CDR1 is MNHNY and CDR2 is SVGAGI (reference sequence). The CDR3 region has the DNA TGTGCCAGCAGTTACGGACTACCTCTAGGCTATGAGCAGTTCTTC. Encoded protein: CASSYGLPLGYEQFF.

The chain links TRBV7-2 to TRBJ2-7, with D possibly matching TRBD1 (5 bases). Germline V gene sequence: CDR1 SGHTA, CDR2 FQGNSA. The CDR3 extends over 17 amino acids. Trimming stripped 1 base from V and 2 bases from J, with 18 bases between. The CDR3 loop is CASSLGSGQSFTYEQYF. DNA of the CDR3: TGTGCCAGCAGCTTAGGGTCAGGGCAGTCTTTTACCTACGAGCAGTACTTC.